Listed below are T cell receptor beta chains from one sample, sequenced in a study of blood T cells in healthy people across ages. TCRdb reanalysed the 5' RACE reads using MiXCR and keeps one entry per CDR3 protein. The sample has around 650,000 distinct CDR3 sequences, approximately 40% seen once. Sample: blood. These receptors all come from an elderly man in good health. The CDR3 runs from the conserved cysteine through the conserved F or W. The D gene is left open where the match is weak. Some rows have no size entry. The others give once, few or many, or a class for an expanded clone.

J: TRBJ2-1
V: TRBV3-1
size: NA
length: 15
D: NA
DNA: TGTGCCAGCAGCTCAGGGAGGATAGTGAACAATGAGCAGTTCTTC
CDR3: CASSSGRIVNNEQFF

J: TRBJ2-3
V: TRBV7-2
size: NA
length: 18
D: TRBD2
DNA: TGTGCCAGCAGCTTAGTAGGTGCGGGGGGCGTTATCGCAGATACGCAGTATTTT
CDR3: CASSLVGAGGVIADTQYF

J: TRBJ2-1
V: TRBV28
size: NA
length: 14
D: NA
DNA: TGTGCCAGTGGCAGGGCTGGGAGCTACAATGAGCAGTTCTTC
CDR3: CASGRAGSYNEQFF

J: TRBJ2-5
V: TRBV6-2/TRBV6-3
size: NA
length: 12
D: NA
DNA: TGTGCCAGCAGTTACTCAGGGTACTATCAGTACTTC
CDR3: CASSYSGYYQYF

J: TRBJ2-7
V: TRBV27
size: NA
length: 14
D: TRBD2
DNA: TGTGCCAGCTCCGCTAGCGGGAGTTTTAACGAGCAGTACTTC
CDR3: CASSASGSFNEQYF

J: TRBJ1-5
V: TRBV3-1
size: few
length: 15
D: TRBD1
DNA: TGTGCCAGCAGCGCAAGACAGGGTAGCAATCAGCCCCAGCATTTT
CDR3: CASSARQGSNQPQHF

J: TRBJ1-1
V: TRBV27
size: few
length: 17
D: NA
DNA: TGTGCCAGCAGTTTTCTCTTCAACGGGGCAACCTCCACTGAAGCTTTCTTT
CDR3: CASSFLFNGATSTEAFF

J: TRBJ1-5
V: TRBV7-2
size: few
length: 14
D: NA
DNA: TGTGCCAGCAGCCTGGGTATGCCAGGTCAGCCCCAGCATTTT
CDR3: CASSLGMPGQPQHF

J: TRBJ2-7
V: TRBV15
size: NA
length: 14
D: TRBD2
DNA: TGTACCACCAGCTCGGCTAGCGGGAGTTACGAGCAGTACTTC
CDR3: CTTSSASGSYEQYF

J: TRBJ2-1
V: TRBV15
size: few
length: 14
D: NA
DNA: TGTGCCACCAGCAGCCAGGCCTCCTACAATGAGCAGTTCTTC
CDR3: CATSSQASYNEQFF

J: TRBJ2-7
V: TRBV15
size: NA
length: 16
D: TRBD2
DNA: TGTGCCACCAGCAGAACTACTAGCGGGAGCCCCAACGAGCAGTACTTC
CDR3: CATSRTTSGSPNEQYF

J: TRBJ1-4
V: TRBV5-1
size: NA
length: 17
D: NA
DNA: TGCGCCAGCAGCTTCGCGACTTCCGACAGGACTAATGAAAAACTGTTTTTT
CDR3: CASSFATSDRTNEKLFF

J: TRBJ2-7
V: TRBV5-4
size: NA
length: 15
D: NA
DNA: TGTGCCAGCAGCGGCGGGCGGGGCGCCTACAATGAGCAGTACTTC
CDR3: CASSGGRGAYNEQYF

J: TRBJ2-7
V: TRBV6-2/TRBV6-3
size: many
length: 12
D: NA
DNA: TGTGCCAGCTCAACGGTCGGTTACGAGCAGTACTTC
CDR3: CASSTVGYEQYF

J: TRBJ2-3
V: TRBV29-1
size: NA
length: 13
D: NA
DNA: TGCAGCGTTGTGGACAGACCCACAGATACGCAGTATTTT
CDR3: CSVVDRPTDTQYF

J: TRBJ2-5
V: TRBV29-1
size: few
length: 13
D: TRBD1
DNA: TGCAGCGTTGAAGGACAGGGGGAAGGCAAGCAGTACTTC
CDR3: CSVEGQGEGKQYF

J: TRBJ2-5
V: TRBV4-3
size: NA
length: 16
D: TRBD1
DNA: TGCGCCAGCAGCCAAGGCGACGTAACAGGGGAAGAGACCCAGTACTTC
CDR3: CASSQGDVTGEETQYF

J: TRBJ1-2
V: TRBV6-5
size: NA
length: 14
D: TRBD1
DNA: TGTGCCAGCAGTTACTCACGGGACAGGGCTGGCTACACCTTC
CDR3: CASSYSRDRAGYTF

J: TRBJ2-2
V: TRBV9
size: NA
length: 13
D: NA
DNA: TGTGCCAGCAGCGGTCACTGGGGGGGGGAGCTGTTTTTT
CDR3: CASSGHWGGELFF

J: TRBJ2-7
V: TRBV5-1
size: NA
length: 14
D: TRBD2
DNA: TGCGCCAGCAGCTACGGACTAGCGGGAGATGAGCAGTACTTC
CDR3: CASSYGLAGDEQYF

J: TRBJ2-5
V: TRBV7-8
size: NA
length: 16
D: TRBD1
DNA: TGTGCCAGCAGCTTAGGGGACAGGGGCAAGCGGGAGACCCAGTACTTC
CDR3: CASSLGDRGKRETQYF

J: TRBJ1-1
V: TRBV7-2
size: few
length: 14
D: NA
DNA: TGTGCCAGCGCTCGCTCCCTAACGTACACTGAAGCTTTCTTT
CDR3: CASARSLTYTEAFF

J: TRBJ2-7
V: TRBV20-1
size: NA
length: 15
D: TRBD1
DNA: TGCAGTGCTAGAGATCCGGGACAGGGAAGGAACGAGCAGTACTTC
CDR3: CSARDPGQGRNEQYF

J: TRBJ1-5
V: TRBV5-5
size: few
length: 15
D: NA
DNA: TGTGCCAGCAGCTTGGACGGGGTGCTCAATCAGCCCCAGCATTTT
CDR3: CASSLDGVLNQPQHF

J: TRBJ2-6
V: TRBV20-1
size: NA
length: 15
D: TRBD1
DNA: TGCAGTGCTCCGGACAGGGGATCTGGGGCCAACGTCCTGACTTTC
CDR3: CSAPDRGSGANVLTF

J: TRBJ2-4
V: TRBV20-1
size: many
length: 16
D: NA
DNA: TGCAGTGCTAGAGATCTGACAGAACCCGACCAAAACATTCAGTACTTC
CDR3: CSARDLTEPDQNIQYF

J: TRBJ2-7
V: TRBV7-2
size: many
length: 16
D: TRBD1
DNA: TGTGCCAGCAGTTCGCGGCGGACAGGGGAAGTTCACGAGCAGTACTTC
CDR3: CASSSRRTGEVHEQYF

J: TRBJ1-2
V: TRBV28
size: NA
length: 12
D: TRBD1
DNA: TGTGCCAGCCGGGACAGGGTCTATGGCTACACCTTC
CDR3: CASRDRVYGYTF

J: TRBJ2-3
V: TRBV6-2/TRBV6-3
size: few
length: 16
D: NA
DNA: TGTGCCAGCAGTTACTCGGCCATCAAACTCACAGATACGCAGTATTTT
CDR3: CASSYSAIKLTDTQYF

J: TRBJ2-7
V: TRBV21-1
size: few
length: 16
D: NA
DNA: TGTGCCAGCACCAAAATCGGGCTAGCGGGAATCTACGAGCAGTACTTC
CDR3: CASTKIGLAGIYEQYF

J: TRBJ2-7
V: TRBV7-8
size: NA
length: 15
D: TRBD2
DNA: TGTGCCAGCAGCTTGGTTACTAGCGGGAGCGATGAGCAGTACTTC
CDR3: CASSLVTSGSDEQYF

J: TRBJ2-4
V: TRBV7-2
size: NA
length: 17
D: TRBD2
DNA: TGTGCCAGCAGCTTTAACCGCGGGGGGGTAGCCAAAAACATTCAGTACTTC
CDR3: CASSFNRGGVAKNIQYF

J: TRBJ2-3
V: TRBV7-2
size: many
length: 17
D: TRBD1
DNA: TGTGCCAGCAGCTTACGGGCTGTCGGGACAGGGCTAGATACGCAGTATTTT
CDR3: CASSLRAVGTGLDTQYF